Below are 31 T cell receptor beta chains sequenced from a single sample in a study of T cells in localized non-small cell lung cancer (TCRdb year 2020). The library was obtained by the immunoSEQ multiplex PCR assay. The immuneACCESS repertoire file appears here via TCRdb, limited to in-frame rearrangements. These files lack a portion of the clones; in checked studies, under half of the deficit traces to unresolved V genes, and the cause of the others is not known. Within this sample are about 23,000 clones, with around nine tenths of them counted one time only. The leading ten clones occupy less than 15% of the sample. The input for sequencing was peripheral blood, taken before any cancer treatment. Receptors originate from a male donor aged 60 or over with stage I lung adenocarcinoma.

CDR3 sequence: CASSSVVGNTEAFF. The CDR3, as DNA: TGTGCCAGCAGTTCGGTGGTGGGTAACACTGAAGCTTTCTTT. V gene TRBV6-5 combines with J gene TRBJ1-1; D call uncertain. Trimming took 4 bases from V and 2 from J, leaving 11 bases between them. This CDR3 is 14 amino acids long. Per germline, CDR1 MNHEY and CDR2 SVGAGI.

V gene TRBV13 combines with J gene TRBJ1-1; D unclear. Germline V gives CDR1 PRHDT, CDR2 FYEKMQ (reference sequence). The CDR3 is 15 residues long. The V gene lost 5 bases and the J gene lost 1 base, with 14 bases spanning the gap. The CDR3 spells CASSTRSAGNTEAFF. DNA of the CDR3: TGTGCCAGCAGCACGCGGTCCGCGGGGAACACTGAAGCTTTCTTT.

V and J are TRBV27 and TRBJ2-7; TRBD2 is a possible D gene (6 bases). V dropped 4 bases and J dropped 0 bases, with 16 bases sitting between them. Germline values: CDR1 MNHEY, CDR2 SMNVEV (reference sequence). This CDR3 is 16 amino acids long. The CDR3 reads CASSSLGGTPSYEQYF. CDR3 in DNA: TGTGCCAGCAGTTCTCTAGGCGGGACTCCCTCCTACGAGCAGTACTTC.

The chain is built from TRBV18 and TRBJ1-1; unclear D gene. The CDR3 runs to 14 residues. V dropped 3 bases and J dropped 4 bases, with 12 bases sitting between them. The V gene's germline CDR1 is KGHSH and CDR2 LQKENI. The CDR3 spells CASSPEEEFTEAFF. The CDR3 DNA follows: TGTGCCAGCTCACCGGAGGAAGAATTCACTGAAGCTTTCTTT.

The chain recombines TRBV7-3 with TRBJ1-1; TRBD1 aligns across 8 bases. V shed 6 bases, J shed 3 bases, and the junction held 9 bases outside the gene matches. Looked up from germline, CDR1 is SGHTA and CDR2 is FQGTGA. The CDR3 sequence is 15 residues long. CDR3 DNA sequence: TGTGCCAGCAGTCCCGGGACAGGTGCTTACACTGAAGCTTTCTTT. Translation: CASSPGTGAYTEAFF.

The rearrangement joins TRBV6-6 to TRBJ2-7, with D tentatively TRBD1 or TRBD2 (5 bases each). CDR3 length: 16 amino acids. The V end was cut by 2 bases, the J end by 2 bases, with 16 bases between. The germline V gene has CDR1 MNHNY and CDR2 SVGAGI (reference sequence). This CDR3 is CASSYPLGGKPYEQYF. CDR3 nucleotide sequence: TGTGCCAGCAGTTACCCCCTTGGGGGAAAGCCCTACGAGCAGTACTTC.

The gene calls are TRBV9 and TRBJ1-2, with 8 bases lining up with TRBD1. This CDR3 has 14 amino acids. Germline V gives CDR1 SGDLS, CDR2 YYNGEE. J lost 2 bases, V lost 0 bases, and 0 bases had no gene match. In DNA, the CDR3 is TGTGCCAGCAGCGTAGGACAGGGGAACTATGGCTACACCTTC. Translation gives CASSVGQGNYGYTF.

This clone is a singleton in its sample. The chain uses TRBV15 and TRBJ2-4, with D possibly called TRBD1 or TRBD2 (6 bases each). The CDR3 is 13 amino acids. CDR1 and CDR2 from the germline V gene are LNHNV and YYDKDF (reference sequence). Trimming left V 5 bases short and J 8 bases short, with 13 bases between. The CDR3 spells CATSGLQGYIQYF. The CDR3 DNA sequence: TGTGCCACCAGCGGACTACAGGGATACATTCAGTACTTC. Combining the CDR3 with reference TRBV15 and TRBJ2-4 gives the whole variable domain DAMVIQNPRYQVTQFGKPVTLSCSQTLNHNVMYWYQQKSSQAPKLLFHYYDKDFNNEADTPDNFQSRRPNTSFCFLDIRSPGLGDTAMYLCATSGLQGYIQYFGAGTRLSVL.

The CDR3 sequence: CATAIRGTALNSPLHF. DNA of the CDR3: TGTGCCACTGCAATCCGGGGGACTGCCCTTAATTCACCCCTCCACTTT. This chain links TRBV28 with TRBJ1-6, with D perhaps matching TRBD1 (5 bases). Trimming left V 10 bases short and J 6 bases short, with 22 bases between. This CDR3 has 16 residues. Germline CDR1 and CDR2: MDHEN and SYDVKM. Drawing the rest from reference TRBV28 and TRBJ1-6, the complete variable domain is DVKVTQSSRYLVKRTGEKVFLECVQDMDHENMFWYRQDPGLGLRLIYFSYDVKMKEKGDIPEGYSVSREKKERFSLILESASTNQTSMYLCATAIRGTALNSPLHFGNGTRLTVT.

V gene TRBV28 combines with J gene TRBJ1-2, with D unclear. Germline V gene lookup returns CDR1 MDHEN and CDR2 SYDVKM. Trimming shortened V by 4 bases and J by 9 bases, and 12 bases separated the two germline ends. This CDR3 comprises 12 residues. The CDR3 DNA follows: TGTGCCAGCAGTTCCCCCGGCAAGAGCTACACCTTC. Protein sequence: CASSSPGKSYTF.

The CDR3 loop reads CSVEGTNGRTYEQYF. The CDR3 region has the DNA TGCAGCGTTGAAGGTACTAATGGCAGGACTTACGAGCAGTACTTC. J is TRBJ2-7 and V is TRBV29-1; a possible D gene is TRBD2 (5 bases). With 1 base removed from V and 4 bases from J, the gap between germline ends came to 17 bases. The CDR3 extends over 15 amino acids. The germline gives CDR1 SQVTM, CDR2 ANQGSEA.

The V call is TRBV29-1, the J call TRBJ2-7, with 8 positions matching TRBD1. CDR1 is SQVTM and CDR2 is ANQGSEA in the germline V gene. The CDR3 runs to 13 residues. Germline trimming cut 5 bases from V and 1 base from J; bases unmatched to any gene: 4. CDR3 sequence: CSVSRGLSYEQYF. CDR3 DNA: TGCAGCGTTTCCAGGGGGCTGTCCTACGAGCAGTACTTC.

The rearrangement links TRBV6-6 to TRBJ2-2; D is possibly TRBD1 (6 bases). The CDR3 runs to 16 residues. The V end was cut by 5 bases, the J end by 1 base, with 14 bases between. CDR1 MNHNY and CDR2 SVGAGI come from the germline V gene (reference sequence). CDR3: CASSPWGLRNTGELFF. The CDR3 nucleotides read TGTGCCAGCAGTCCCTGGGGGCTACGGAACACCGGGGAGCTGTTTTTT.

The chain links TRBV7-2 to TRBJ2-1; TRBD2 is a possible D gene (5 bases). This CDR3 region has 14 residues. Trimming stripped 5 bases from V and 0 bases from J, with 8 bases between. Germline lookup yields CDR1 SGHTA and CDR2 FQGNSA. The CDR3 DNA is TGTGCCAGCAGCCCCACTAGCTCCTACAATGAGCAGTTCTTC. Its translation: CASSPTSSYNEQFF.

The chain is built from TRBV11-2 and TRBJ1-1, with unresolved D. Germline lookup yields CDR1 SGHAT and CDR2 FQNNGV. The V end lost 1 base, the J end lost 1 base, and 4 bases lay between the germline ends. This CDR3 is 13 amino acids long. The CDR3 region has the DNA TGTGCCAGCAGCTTAGTGAGGAACACTGAAGCTTTCTTT. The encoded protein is CASSLVRNTEAFF.

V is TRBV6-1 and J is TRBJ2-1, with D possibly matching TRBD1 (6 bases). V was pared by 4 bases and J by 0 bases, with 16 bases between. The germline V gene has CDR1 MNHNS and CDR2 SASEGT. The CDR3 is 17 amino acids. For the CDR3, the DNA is TGTGCCAGCAGTGGGGAAGACAGGTTGAGCTCCTACAATGAGCAGTTCTTC. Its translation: CASSGEDRLSSYNEQFF.

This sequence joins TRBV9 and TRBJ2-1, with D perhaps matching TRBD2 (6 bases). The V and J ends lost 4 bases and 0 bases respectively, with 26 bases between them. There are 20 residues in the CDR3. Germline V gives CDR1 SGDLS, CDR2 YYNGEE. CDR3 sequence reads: CASSPRVAVAATPSYNEQFF. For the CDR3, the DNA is TGTGCCAGCAGCCCCCGTGTGGCGGTAGCGGCTACTCCCTCCTACAATGAGCAGTTCTTC.

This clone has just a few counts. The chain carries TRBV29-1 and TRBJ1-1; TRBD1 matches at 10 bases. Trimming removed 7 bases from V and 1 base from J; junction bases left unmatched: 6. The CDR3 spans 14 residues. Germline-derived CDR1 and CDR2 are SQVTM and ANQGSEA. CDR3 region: CSGRTGGRNTEAFF. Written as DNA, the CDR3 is TGCAGCGGACGGACAGGGGGTCGGAACACTGAAGCTTTCTTT.

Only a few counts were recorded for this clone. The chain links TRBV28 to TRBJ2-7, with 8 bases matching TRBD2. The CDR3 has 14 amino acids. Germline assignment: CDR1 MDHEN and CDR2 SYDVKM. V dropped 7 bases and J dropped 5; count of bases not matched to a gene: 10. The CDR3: CASTSEREYNEQYF. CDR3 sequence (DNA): TGTGCCAGCACCTCAGAGCGGGAGTATAACGAGCAGTACTTC.

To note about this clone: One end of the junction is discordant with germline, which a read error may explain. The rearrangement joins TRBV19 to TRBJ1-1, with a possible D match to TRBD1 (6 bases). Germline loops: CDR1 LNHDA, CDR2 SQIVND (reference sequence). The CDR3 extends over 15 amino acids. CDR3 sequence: CASSEQGSGNSEAFF. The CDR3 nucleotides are TGTGCCAGTAGTGAACAGGGATCGGGGAACTCTGAAGCTTTCTTT.

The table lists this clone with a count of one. CDR3 DNA: TGTGCCAGCAGCGCACCCCCCACTAGAACAGATACGCAGTATTTT. This codes for CASSAPPTRTDTQYF. The chain couples TRBV11-2 to TRBJ2-3; perhaps TRBD2 as D (5 bases). The V end lost 5 bases, the J end lost 3 bases, and 15 bases lay between the germline ends. This CDR3 region has 15 residues. CDR1 and CDR2 from the germline V gene are SGHAT and FQNNGV.

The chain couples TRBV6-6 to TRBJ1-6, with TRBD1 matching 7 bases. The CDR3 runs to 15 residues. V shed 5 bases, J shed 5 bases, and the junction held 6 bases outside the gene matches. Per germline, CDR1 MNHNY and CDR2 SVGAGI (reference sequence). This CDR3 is CASSKGTANNSPLHF. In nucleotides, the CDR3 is TGTGCCAGCAGTAAAGGGACAGCAAATAATTCACCCCTCCACTTT.

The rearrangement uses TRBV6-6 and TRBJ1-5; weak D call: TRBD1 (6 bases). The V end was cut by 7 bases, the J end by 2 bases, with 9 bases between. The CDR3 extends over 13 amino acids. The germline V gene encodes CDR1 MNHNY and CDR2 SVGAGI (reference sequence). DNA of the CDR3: TGTGCCAGCAAGGGGGGACGCAATCAGCCCCAGCATTTT. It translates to CASKGGRNQPQHF.

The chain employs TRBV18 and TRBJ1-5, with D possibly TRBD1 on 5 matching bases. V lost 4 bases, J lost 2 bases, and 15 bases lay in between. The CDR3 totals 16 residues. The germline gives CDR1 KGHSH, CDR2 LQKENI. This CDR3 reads CASSLSAGNGNQPQHF. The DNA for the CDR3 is TGTGCCAGCTCACTAAGTGCAGGGAATGGCAATCAGCCCCAGCATTTT.

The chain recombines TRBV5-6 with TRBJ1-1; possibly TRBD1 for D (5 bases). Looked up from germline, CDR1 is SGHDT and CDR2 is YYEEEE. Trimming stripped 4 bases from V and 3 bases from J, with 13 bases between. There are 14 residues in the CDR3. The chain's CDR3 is CASSSRWGYTEAFF. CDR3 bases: TGTGCCAGCAGCAGTCGTTGGGGGTACACTGAAGCTTTCTTT.

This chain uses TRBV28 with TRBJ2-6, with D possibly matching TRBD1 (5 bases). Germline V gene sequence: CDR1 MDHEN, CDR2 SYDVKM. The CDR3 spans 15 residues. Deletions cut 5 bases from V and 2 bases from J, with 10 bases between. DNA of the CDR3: TGTGCCAGCAGTAATAGGGGCCCTGGGGCCAACGTCCTGACTTTC. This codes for CASSNRGPGANVLTF.

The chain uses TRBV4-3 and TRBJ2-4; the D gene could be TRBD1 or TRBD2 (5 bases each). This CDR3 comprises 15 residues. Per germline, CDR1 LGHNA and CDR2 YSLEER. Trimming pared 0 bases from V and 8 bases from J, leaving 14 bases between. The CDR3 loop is CASSQDEGPLDIQYF. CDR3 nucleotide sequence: TGCGCCAGCAGCCAAGATGAGGGGCCCCTGGACATTCAGTACTTC.

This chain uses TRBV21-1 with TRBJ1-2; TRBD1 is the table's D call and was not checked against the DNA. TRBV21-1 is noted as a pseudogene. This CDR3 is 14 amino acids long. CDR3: CASSPQTGGYGYTF. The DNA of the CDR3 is TGTGCCAGCAGCCCTCAGACAGGGGGCTATGGCTACACCTTC.

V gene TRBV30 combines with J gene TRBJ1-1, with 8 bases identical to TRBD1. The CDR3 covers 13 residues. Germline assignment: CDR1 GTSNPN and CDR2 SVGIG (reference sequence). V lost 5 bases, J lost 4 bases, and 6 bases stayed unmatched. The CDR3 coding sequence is TGTGCCTGGCAAACAGGGGGAGGCACTGAAGCTTTCTTT. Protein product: CAWQTGGGTEAFF.

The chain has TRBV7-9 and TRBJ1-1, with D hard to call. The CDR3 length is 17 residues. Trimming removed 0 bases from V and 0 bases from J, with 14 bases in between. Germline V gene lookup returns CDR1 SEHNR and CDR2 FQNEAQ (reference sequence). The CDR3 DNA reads TGTGCCAGCAGCTTAGCCTCCGAAGAGGGAGTGAACACTGAAGCTTTCTTT. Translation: CASSLASEEGVNTEAFF.

CDR3 DNA: TGTGCCAGCAGCCCAGGGGGGCTGAACACTGAAGCTTTCTTT. Protein product: CASSPGGLNTEAFF. The V call is TRBV7-2, the J call TRBJ1-1; TRBD1 matches at 7 bases. The V and J ends lost 5 bases and 0 bases, in that order; junction bases with no gene match: 3. This CDR3 contains 14 residues. The germline V gene has CDR1 SGHTA and CDR2 FQGNSA.